The clone carrying this T cell receptor (beta chain) showed up just a few times. The antigen remains undetermined. Treatment denoted: roughly ten-day PBMC culture with coronavirus spike peptide pools or control peptides (ViraFEST assay). Using peptide pools, antigen-specific T cells were expanded in ViraFEST before TCRs were sequenced. These data belong to a study of vaccination and CD4 T cells after COVID-19. Study-wide results and caveats: There were relatively few convalescent patients studied, and there were no early post-infection timepoints.

Once obtained from cultured CD4+ T cells, the DNA was sequenced using the Oncomine TCR Beta short-read assay. One entry per CDR3 protein, called by TCRdb with MiXCR from the PCR reads. Among roughly 15,000 distinct CDR3 sequences listed, around 78% were seen once. The specimen sequenced was CD4+ T cells from blood, cultured in vitro. This receptor was taken from a human donor who had recovered from COVID-19.

This chain's CDR3 is CSAPSRGPSETQYF. The CDR3 bases are TGCAGTGCTCCATCCAGGGGGCCTAGTGAGACCCAGTACTTC. This rearrangement joins TRBV20-1 to TRBJ2-5; TRBD1 aligns across 8 bases. V shed 5 bases and J 5 bases; nucleotides not matched to a gene: 10. The CDR3 is made up of 14 amino acids. Germline V gives CDR1 DFQATT, CDR2 SNEGSKA (reference sequence).